This entry features one T cell receptor (beta chain) sequence. Its antigen is unidentified. The source of the sample is a study of CXCR3-negative and CXCR3-positive naive CD8 T cells. The V gene's germline CDR1 is KGHDR and CDR2 SFDVKD. The CDR3 has 17 residues. Study observations and caveats: Fresh PBMCs served for most assays, and CXCR3 expression fell partially after cryopreservation. More hydrophobic TRB CDR3s were found in CXCR3-positive naive cells than in CXCR3-negative naive cells. Surface CD5 was comparable between naive subsets; TCR strength was inferred from TRB CDR3 properties. Each naive subset displayed comparably high diversity, whereas memory CD8+ cells displayed much lower diversity.

UMI labels and 5' RACE were used to prepare the TRB cDNA libraries. TCRdb re-analyzed the 5' RACE reads; it lists each CDR3 protein once, without DNA. The listing records 150,000 or so distinct CDR3 sequences. Every individual CD8+ T cell subset underwent sorting in triplicate at around 300,000 cells apiece. The chain combines TRBV24-1 with TRBJ2-1; lacking DNA, the TRBD2 call made by TCRdb goes unchecked. Sequences were obtained from naive CXCR3+ CD8+ T cells from blood. The subset here: CD45RO-CCR7+CD27+CD95- naive CD8+ T cells expressing CXCR3 (TNR3+). This receptor was obtained from a human donor in good health. Some clones in this sample may be carry-over from other donors' samples. This CDR3 is CATSNSKAGIDYNEQFF.